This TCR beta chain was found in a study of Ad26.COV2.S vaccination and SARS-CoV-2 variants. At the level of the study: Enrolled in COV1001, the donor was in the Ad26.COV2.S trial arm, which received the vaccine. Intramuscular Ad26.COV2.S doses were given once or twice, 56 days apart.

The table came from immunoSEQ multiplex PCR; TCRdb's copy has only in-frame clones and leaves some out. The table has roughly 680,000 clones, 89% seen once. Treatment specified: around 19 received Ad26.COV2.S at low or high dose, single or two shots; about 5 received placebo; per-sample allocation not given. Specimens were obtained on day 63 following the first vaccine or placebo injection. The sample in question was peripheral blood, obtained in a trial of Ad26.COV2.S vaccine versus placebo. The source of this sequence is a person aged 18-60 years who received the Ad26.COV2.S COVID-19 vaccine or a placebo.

The DNA for the CDR3 is TGCAGTGCTAGTATTCAGCGGGCGAACACCGGGGAGCTGTTTTTT. Translated, it gives CSASIQRANTGELFF. V and J are TRBV20-1 and TRBJ2-2, with D possibly matching TRBD2 (6 bases). V was shortened by 3 bases and J by 0 bases, with 11 bases between the two germline ends. The CDR3 consists of 15 residues. CDR1 and CDR2 (germline): DFQATT, SNEGSKA (reference sequence).